These T cell receptor beta chains were read from a single sample in a study of cytomegalovirus exposure and HLA in healthy donors. The protocol was immunoSEQ multiplex PCR, while the TCRdb copy is restricted to in-frame clones and leaves out a portion. The data contain about 130,000 clones, approximately 80% of them singletons. The sequenced material came from PBMCs. The receptors shown here come from a man aged 25-45 years in good health and CMV-seronegative. Both conserved end residues are part of each CDR3. Fields, in order: V gene, D gene, J gene, clone size, CDR3 protein, CDR3 DNA. D genes are given only for firm matches. Some rows mark clone size as missing; the rest say once, few, many or name a class of expanded clone.

>TRBV5-8|-|TRBJ1-1|-
CASSFFREAFF
TGTGCCAGCAGCTTTTTTCGGGAAGCTTTCTTT
>TRBV27|-|TRBJ2-7|-
CASSLTVSYEQYF
TGTGCCAGCAGTTTAACGGTCTCCTACGAGCAGTACTTC
>TRBV28|-|TRBJ2-7|-
CASRPGGQTSYEQYF
TGTGCCAGCAGACCCGGAGGACAGACCTCCTACGAGCAGTACTTC
>TRBV30|TRBD1|TRBJ2-7|-
CAWSTGTGPYEQYF
TGTGCCTGGAGCACCGGGACAGGTCCCTACGAGCAGTACTTC
>TRBV18|-|TRBJ2-5|-
CASSPGGTLSETQYF
TGTGCCAGCTCACCAGGAGGGACGCTTAGCGAGACCCAGTACTTC
>TRBV7-6|TRBD2|TRBJ2-3|once
CASSSPLTSGVTDTQYF
TGTGCCAGCAGCTCTCCCCTAACTAGCGGGGTCACAGATACGCAGTATTTT
>TRBV28|-|TRBJ2-7|-
CASSSGLQEQYF
TGTGCCAGCAGTTCGGGACTGCAGGAGCAGTACTTC
>TRBV7-5|-|TRBJ2-7|-
CARSPDRETYEQYF
TGTGCCAGAAGCCCGGACAGGGAGACCTACGAGCAGTACTTC
>TRBV20-1|TRBD2|TRBJ2-7|-
CSAREEREQYF
TGCAGTGCTAGAGAGGAGCGGGAACAGTACTTC
>TRBV25-1|TRBD2|TRBJ2-7|-
CASISGGGSYEQYF
TGTGCCAGCATTAGTGGGGGGGGATCCTACGAGCAGTACTTC
>TRBV5-1|-|TRBJ1-1|few
CASSLSGRQGGTEAFF
TGCGCCAGCAGCTTGTCAGGTAGGCAGGGAGGCACTGAAGCTTTCTTT
>TRBV7-9|TRBD1|TRBJ1-3|-
CASSPRGPSGNTIYF
TGTGCCAGCAGCCCCAGGGGGCCATCTGGAAACACCATATATTTT
>TRBV5-1|TRBD2|TRBJ2-7|-
CASSSTSGRHEQYF
TGCGCCAGCAGCTCGACTAGCGGGAGGCACGAGCAGTACTTC
>TRBV7-2|TRBD2|TRBJ2-7|-
CASSSPGTSGRYEQYF
TGTGCCAGCAGCTCCCCGGGGACTAGCGGGAGATACGAGCAGTACTTC
>TRBV7-2|-|TRBJ2-7|-
CASSGGIYEQYF
TGTGCCAGCAGTGGCGGAATTTACGAGCAGTACTTC
>TRBV28|TRBD1|TRBJ1-2|once
CASSHRGFRNGYTF
TGTGCCAGCAGTCACAGGGGGTTCAGAAATGGCTACACCTTC
>TRBV15|TRBD1|TRBJ2-7|-
CATSRSEGQGDYEQYF
TGTGCCACCAGCAGATCGGAGGGACAGGGGGACTACGAGCAGTACTTC
>TRBV5-1|TRBD1|TRBJ1-3|few
CASSLISGTGENTIYF
TGCGCCAGCAGCTTGATTTCCGGGACAGGGGAAAACACCATATATTTT
>TRBV6-1|TRBD2|TRBJ2-7|few
CASIPTSESSYEQYF
TGTGCCAGCATTCCGACTAGCGAGAGCTCCTACGAGCAGTACTTC
>TRBV29-1|TRBD1|TRBJ1-1|-
CSGGQGANTEAFF
TGCAGCGGAGGACAGGGGGCGAACACTGAAGCTTTCTTT
>TRBV5-4|-|TRBJ2-5|-
CASSLVGAQETQYF
TGTGCCAGCAGCTTGGTCGGAGCACAAGAGACCCAGTACTTC
>TRBV2|-|TRBJ2-4|-
CASSRDRENIQYF
TGTGCCAGCAGTAGAGACCGGGAAAACATTCAGTACTTC
>TRBV7-9|-|TRBJ1-1|-
CASSFGGIEAFF
TGTGCCAGCAGCTTTGGAGGGATTGAAGCTTTCTTT
>TRBV7-2|TRBD1|TRBJ2-7|-
CASSPTGLSYEQYF
TGTGCCAGCAGCCCGACAGGGTTGAGCTACGAGCAGTACTTC
>TRBV9|-|TRBJ2-7|-
CASSPSRGEQYF
TGTGCCAGCAGCCCTTCTAGAGGCGAGCAGTACTTC
>TRBV9|-|TRBJ1-4|-
CASSAHRARGEKLFF
TGTGCCAGCAGCGCCCACCGGGCCAGGGGCGAAAAACTGTTTTTT
>TRBV10-3|TRBD2|TRBJ2-7|-
CAISPGIAGGSYEQYF
TGTGCCATCAGCCCCGGGATAGCGGGAGGGTCCTACGAGCAGTACTTC
>TRBV6-6|TRBD2|TRBJ2-5|-
CASSSARLAGVETQYF
TGTGCCAGCAGTTCCGCCCGGCTAGCGGGAGTAGAGACCCAGTACTTC
>TRBV7-9|TRBD2|TRBJ2-7|-
CASSLKGGRAYEQYF
TGTGCCAGCAGCTTAAAAGGCGGGAGGGCCTACGAGCAGTACTTC
>TRBV30|-|TRBJ1-1|-
CACSPRDTYTEAFF
TGTGCCTGCTCCCCCCGGGACACCTACACTGAAGCTTTCTTT
>TRBV7-2|TRBD2|TRBJ2-5|-
CASSASGRWETQYF
TGTGCCTCAAGTGCTAGCGGGAGATGGGAGACCCAGTACTTC
>TRBV29-1|TRBD1|TRBJ2-3|-
CSVALRTGADTQYF
TGCAGCGTTGCCTTAAGGACAGGGGCAGATACGCAGTATTTT
>TRBV6-5|-|TRBJ2-3|-
CASSYSASQADTQYF
TGTGCCAGCAGTTACTCTGCTAGCCAGGCAGATACGCAGTATTTT
>TRBV29-1|-|TRBJ2-1|-
CSVPTQVTYNEQFF
TGCAGCGTCCCCACCCAGGTAACCTACAATGAGCAGTTCTTC
>TRBV28|-|TRBJ2-7|few
CASSLVGQRYEQYF
TGTGCCAGCAGTTTGGTGGGACAACGCTACGAGCAGTACTTC
>TRBV6-5|-|TRBJ2-7|-
CASSYSTGGYEQYF
TGTGCCAGCAGTTACTCAACCGGGGGCTACGAGCAGTACTTC
>TRBV5-4|TRBD2|TRBJ2-5|-
CASSSVAGPETQYF
TGTGCCAGCAGCTCGGTAGCGGGCCCAGAGACCCAGTACTTC
>TRBV19|-|TRBJ1-3|-
CASSISSAGNTIYF
TGTGCCAGTAGTATATCGAGTGCTGGAAACACCATATATTTT
>TRBV12-5|TRBD1|TRBJ2-5|-
CASGLDREETQYF
TGTGCTAGTGGTCTCGACAGGGAAGAGACCCAGTACTTC
>TRBV28|-|TRBJ1-2|once
CASSLGGIRGGYTF
TGTGCCAGCAGTTTAGGAGGCATCCGAGGTGGCTACACCTTC
>TRBV5-4|TRBD1|TRBJ2-7|medium-sized
CASSLEPGGYEQYF
TGTGCCAGCAGCCTAGAGCCAGGGGGATATGAGCAGTACTTC
>TRBV4-2|TRBD1|TRBJ2-7|-
CASALTGDEQYF
TGTGCCAGCGCTTTGACAGGGGACGAGCAGTACTTC